This TCR beta chain comes out of a study of CD8+CD57+ T cells in acquired aplastic anemia. About the research overall: 3.2 ug was the average amount of DNA from sorted CD4+ and CD8+ cells.

The study profiled TCR beta VDJ and CDR3 using genomic DNA as template. TCRdb called the reads again in MiXCR, with one record for every CDR3 protein. This sample has around 250,000 distinct CDR3 sequences, with 82% found just once. Only patients with CD8+CD57+ cell expansion on flow cytometry were chosen for sequencing. All patients had severe acquired aplastic anemia. No therapy was given to patients before blood sampling. The study's findings and limits: Overlap between patients and controls comprised about 28 CD8+ CDR3 sequences.

The CDR3 consists of 13 residues. In germline, CDR1 is SGHTA, CDR2 FQGNSA. The germline V and J ends were trimmed by 6 bases and 5 bases, with 13 bases remaining between them. This clonotype was observed a handful of times. As yet, its antigen is unknown. Likely a read error: the CDR3 ends without its conserved phenylalanine or tryptophan. This rearrangement joins TRBV7-2 to TRBJ1-2; no reliable D call. Material for sequencing was sorted CD4+, CD8+, or CD8+CD57+ T cells (not recorded which) from PBMCs. This receptor was taken from a human donor with aplastic anemia. DNA for the CDR3: TGTGCCAGCAGTTACGCCAGTCAATATGGCTACACCTAC. This encodes CASSYASQYGYTY.